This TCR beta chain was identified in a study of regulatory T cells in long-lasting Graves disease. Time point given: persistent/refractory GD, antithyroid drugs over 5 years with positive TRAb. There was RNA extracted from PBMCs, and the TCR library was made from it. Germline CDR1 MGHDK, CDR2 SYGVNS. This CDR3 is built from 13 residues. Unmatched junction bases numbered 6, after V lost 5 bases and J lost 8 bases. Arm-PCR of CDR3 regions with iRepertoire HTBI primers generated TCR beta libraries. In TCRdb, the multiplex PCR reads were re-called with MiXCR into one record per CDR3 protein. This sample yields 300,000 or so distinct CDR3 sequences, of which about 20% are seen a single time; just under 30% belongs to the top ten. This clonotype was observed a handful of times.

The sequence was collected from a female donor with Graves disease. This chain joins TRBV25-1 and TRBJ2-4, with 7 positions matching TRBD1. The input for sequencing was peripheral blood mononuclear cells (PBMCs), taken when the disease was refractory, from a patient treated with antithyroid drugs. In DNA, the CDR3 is TGTGCCAGCAGTAACAGGGGAAGAGACATTCAGTACTTC. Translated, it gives CASSNRGRDIQYF.